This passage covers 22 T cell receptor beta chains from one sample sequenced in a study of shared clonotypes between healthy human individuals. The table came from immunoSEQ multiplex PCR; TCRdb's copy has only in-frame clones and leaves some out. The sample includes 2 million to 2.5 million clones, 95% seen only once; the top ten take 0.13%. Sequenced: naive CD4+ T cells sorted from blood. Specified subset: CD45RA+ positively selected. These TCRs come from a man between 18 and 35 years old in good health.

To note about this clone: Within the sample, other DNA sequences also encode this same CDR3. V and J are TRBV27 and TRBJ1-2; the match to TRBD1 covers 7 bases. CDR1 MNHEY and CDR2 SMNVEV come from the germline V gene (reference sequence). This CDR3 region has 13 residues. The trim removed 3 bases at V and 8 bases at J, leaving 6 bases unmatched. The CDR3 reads CASSLGAGGGYTF. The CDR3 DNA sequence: TGTGCCAGCAGTTTGGGGGCAGGGGGAGGCTACACCTTC.

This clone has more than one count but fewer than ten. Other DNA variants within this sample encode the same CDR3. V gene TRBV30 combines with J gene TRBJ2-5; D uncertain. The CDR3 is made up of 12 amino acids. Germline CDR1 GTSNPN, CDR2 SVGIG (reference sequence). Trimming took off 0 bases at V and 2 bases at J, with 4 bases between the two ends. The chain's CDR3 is CAWSVQQETQYF. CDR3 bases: TGTGCCTGGAGTGTACAGCAAGAGACCCAGTACTTC.

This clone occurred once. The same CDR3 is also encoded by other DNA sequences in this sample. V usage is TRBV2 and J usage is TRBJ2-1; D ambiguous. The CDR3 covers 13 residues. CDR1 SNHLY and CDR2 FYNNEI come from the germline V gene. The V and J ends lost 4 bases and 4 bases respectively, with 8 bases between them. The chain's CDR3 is CASSAFGYNEQFF. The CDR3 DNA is TGTGCCAGCAGTGCCTTCGGATACAATGAGCAGTTCTTC.

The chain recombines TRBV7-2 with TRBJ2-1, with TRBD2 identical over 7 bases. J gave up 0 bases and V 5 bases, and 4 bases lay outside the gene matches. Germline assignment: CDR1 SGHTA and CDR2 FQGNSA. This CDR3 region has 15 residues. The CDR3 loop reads CASSVGGSSYNEQFF. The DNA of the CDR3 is TGTGCCAGCAGCGTGGGGGGGAGCTCCTACAATGAGCAGTTCTTC.

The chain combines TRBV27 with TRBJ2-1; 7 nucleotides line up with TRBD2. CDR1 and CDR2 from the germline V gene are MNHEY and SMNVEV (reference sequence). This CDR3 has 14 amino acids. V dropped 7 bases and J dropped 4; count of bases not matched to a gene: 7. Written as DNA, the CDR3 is TGTGCCAGCATACTAGCGAGACCTTACAATGAGCAGTTCTTC. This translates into CASILARPYNEQFF.

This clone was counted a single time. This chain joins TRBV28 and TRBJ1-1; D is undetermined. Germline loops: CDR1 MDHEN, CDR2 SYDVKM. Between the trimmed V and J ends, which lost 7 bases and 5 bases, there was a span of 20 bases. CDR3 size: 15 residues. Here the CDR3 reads CASTDMYLGWTEAFF. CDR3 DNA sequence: TGTGCCAGCACTGATATGTATCTGGGGTGGACTGAAGCTTTCTTT.

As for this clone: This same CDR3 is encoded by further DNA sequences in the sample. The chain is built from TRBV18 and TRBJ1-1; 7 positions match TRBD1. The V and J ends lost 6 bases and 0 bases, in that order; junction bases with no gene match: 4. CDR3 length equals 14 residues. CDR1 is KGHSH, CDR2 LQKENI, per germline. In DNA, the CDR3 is TGTGCCAGCTCGCAGGGACAGATGAACACTGAAGCTTTCTTT. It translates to CASSQGQMNTEAFF.

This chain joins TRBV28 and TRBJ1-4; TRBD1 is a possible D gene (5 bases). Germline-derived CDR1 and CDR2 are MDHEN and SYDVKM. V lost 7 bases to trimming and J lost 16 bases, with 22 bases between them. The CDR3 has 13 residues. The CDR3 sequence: CASTLSLGQGGFF. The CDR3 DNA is TGTGCCAGCACCCTCAGTCTTGGACAAGGTGGGTTTTTT.

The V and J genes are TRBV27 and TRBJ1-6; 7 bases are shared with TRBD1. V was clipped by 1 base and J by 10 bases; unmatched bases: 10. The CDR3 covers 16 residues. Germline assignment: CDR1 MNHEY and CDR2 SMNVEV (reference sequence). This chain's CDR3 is CASSLLTGKGHSPLHF. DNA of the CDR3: TGTGCCAGCAGTTTATTGACAGGGAAGGGTCACTCACCCCTCCACTTT.

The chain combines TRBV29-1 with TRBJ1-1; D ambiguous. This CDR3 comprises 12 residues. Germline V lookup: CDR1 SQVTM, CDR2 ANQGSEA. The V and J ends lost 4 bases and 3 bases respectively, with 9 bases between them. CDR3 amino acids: CSVGPGYTEAFF. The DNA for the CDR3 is TGCAGCGTTGGCCCCGGTTACACTGAAGCTTTCTTT.

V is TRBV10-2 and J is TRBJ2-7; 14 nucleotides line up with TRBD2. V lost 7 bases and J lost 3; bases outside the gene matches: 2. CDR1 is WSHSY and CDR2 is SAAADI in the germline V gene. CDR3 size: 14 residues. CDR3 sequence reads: CASKGLAGGYEQYF. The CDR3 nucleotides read TGCGCCAGCAAAGGACTAGCGGGAGGCTACGAGCAGTACTTC.

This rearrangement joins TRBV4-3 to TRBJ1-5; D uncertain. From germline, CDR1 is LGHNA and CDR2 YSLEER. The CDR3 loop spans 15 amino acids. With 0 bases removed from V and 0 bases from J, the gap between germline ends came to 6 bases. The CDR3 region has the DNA TGCGCCAGCAGCCAAGAGGCCCATAGCAATCAGCCCCAGCATTTT. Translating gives CASSQEAHSNQPQHF.

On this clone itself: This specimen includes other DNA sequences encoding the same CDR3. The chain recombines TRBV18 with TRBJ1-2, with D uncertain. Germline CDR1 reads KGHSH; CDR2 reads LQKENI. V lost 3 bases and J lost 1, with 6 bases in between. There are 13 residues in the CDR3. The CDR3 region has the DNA TGTGCCAGCTCACCCGACATTAACTATGGCTACACCTTC. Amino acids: CASSPDINYGYTF.

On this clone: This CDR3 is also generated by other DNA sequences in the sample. This CDR3 is CAISESVIRGTEAFF. Written as DNA, the CDR3 is TGTGCCATCAGTGAGTCGGTCATCAGGGGCACTGAAGCTTTCTTT. V is TRBV10-3 and J is TRBJ1-1; TRBD1 is a possible D gene (6 bases). Germline-derived CDR1 and CDR2 are ENHRY and SYGVKD. Trimming shortened V by 0 bases and J by 4 bases, and 12 bases separated the two germline ends. The CDR3 sequence is 15 residues long.

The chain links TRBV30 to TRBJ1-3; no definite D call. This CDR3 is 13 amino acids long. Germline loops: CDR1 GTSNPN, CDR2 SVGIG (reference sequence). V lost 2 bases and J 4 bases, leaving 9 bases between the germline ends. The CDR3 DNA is TGTGCCTGGAGTCCCACTCGGGGAAACACCATATATTTT. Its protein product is CAWSPTRGNTIYF.

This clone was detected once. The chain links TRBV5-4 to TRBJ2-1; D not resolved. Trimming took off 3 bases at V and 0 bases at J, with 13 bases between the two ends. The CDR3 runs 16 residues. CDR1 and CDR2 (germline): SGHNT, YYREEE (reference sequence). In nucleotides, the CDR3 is TGTGCCAGCAGCTACCGGACGGGTAGCTCCTACAATGAGCAGTTCTTC. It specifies CASSYRTGSSYNEQFF.

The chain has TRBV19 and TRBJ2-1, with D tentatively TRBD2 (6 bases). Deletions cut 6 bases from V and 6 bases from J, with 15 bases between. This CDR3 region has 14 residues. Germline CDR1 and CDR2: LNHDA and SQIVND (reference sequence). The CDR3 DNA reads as TGTGCCAGTAGGCGGGACTCATTCCCCAATGAGCAGTTCTTC. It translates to CASRRDSFPNEQFF.

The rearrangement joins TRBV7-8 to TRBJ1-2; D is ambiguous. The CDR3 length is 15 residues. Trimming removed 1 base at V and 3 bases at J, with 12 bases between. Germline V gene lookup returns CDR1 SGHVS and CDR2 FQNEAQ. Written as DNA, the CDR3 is TGTGCCAGCAGCTTAGTCGCCAGGCCAGACTATGGCTACACCTTC. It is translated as CASSLVARPDYGYTF.

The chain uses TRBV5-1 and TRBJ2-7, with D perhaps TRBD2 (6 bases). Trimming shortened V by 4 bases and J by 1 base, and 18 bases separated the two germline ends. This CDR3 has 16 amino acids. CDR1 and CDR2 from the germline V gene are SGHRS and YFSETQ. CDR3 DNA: TGCGCCAGCAGCAGCGGTGGGACTCCGGGGTCCTACGAGCAGTACTTC. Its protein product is CASSSGGTPGSYEQYF.

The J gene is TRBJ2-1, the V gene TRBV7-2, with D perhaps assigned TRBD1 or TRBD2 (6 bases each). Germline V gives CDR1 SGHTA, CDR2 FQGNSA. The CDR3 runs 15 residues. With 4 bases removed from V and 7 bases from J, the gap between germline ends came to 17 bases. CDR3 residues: CASSSSEGGWNEQFF. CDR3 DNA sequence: TGTGCCAGCAGCTCCAGTGAGGGGGGTTGGAATGAGCAGTTCTTC.

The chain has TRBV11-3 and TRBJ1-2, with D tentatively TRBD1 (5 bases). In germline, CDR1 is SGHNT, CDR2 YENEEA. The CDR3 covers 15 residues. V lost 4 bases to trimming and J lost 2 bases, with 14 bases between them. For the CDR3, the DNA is TGTGCCAGCAGCTCCCCCCCAGGGATCAACTATGGCTACACCTTC. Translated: CASSSPPGINYGYTF.

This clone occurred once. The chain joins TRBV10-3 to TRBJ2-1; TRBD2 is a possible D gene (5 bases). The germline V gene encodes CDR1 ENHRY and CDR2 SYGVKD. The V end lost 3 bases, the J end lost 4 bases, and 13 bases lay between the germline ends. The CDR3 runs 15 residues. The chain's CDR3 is CAISDQRLRYNEQFF. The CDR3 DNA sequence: TGTGCCATCAGTGACCAACGACTAAGGTACAATGAGCAGTTCTTC.